This T cell receptor beta chain was documented in a study of regulatory T cells in long-lasting Graves disease. Time point in this sample: newly diagnosed GD, antithyroid drugs for less than 3 months. The TCR library was prepared using RNA isolated from PBMCs. Libraries of TCR beta came from iRepertoire HTBI primers plus Arm-PCR of CDR3 regions. TCRdb fed the multiplex PCR reads into MiXCR, producing one record per CDR3 protein. This sample has roughly 500,000 distinct CDR3 sequences; about 14% occur once, and the top ten carry approximately 9.3%. J was trimmed by 1 base and V by 6 bases; bases with no gene match: 15. The CDR3 consists of 19 residues. These same records also appear under a second study, on T cells in Graves' hyperthyroidism and ophthalmopathy. That work contributes: Uncontrolled infections, other autoimmune diseases, pregnancy or lactation led to exclusion of patients. Ophthalmopathy was model-predicted a median roughly 6.2 months pre-onset.

The genes are TRBV12-3 or TRBV12-4 and TRBJ2-4; 10 bases match TRBD1. The input for sequencing was peripheral blood mononuclear cells (PBMCs), taken at new diagnosis, from a patient treated with antithyroid drugs. This receptor was obtained from a man aged 25-40 years with Graves disease. CDR3 nucleotide sequence: TGTGCCAGCAGCATACTTTTCGGGACAGGGGATTGGGCCAAAAACATTCAGTACTTC. As protein: CASSILFGTGDWAKNIQYF.